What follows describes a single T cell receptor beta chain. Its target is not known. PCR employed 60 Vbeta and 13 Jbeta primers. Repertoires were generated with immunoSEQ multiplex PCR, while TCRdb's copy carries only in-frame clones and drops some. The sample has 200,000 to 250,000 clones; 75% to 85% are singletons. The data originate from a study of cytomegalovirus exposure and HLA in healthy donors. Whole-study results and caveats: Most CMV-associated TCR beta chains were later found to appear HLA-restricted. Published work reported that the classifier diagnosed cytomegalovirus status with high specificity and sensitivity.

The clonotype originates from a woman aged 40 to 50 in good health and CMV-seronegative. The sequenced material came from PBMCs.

The CDR3: CASSLLAGNEQFF. CDR3 bases: TGTGCCAGCAGCCTACTAGCGGGGAATGAGCAGTTCTTC. The V and J genes are TRBV7-2 and TRBJ2-1; 10 bases line up with TRBD2. This CDR3 spans 13 amino acids. The trim removed 5 bases at V and 7 bases at J, leaving 2 bases unmatched. The germline V gene has CDR1 SGHTA and CDR2 FQGNSA.